A single sample gave rise to the 28 T cell receptor beta chains below, sequenced in a study of blood T cell repertoires in COVID-19. Sequenced by immunoSEQ multiplex PCR; TCRdb stores in-frame clones only, minus some. This repertoire shows 55,000 to 80,000 clones, approximately 89% found once; its top ten account for roughly 9.6%. The sample comprised peripheral blood. These receptor sequences come from a man older than 75 with acute or convalescent COVID-19.

For the CDR3, the DNA is TGCGCCAGCAGCGGACCAGGGGGGGATACGCAGTATTTT. Protein: CASSGPGGDTQYF. The chain couples TRBV5-1 to TRBJ2-3; D may be TRBD1 (7 bases). Germline CDR1 reads SGHRS; CDR2 reads YFSETQ. V was shortened by 4 bases and J by 6 bases, with 12 bases between the two germline ends. This CDR3 has 13 residues.

This clone was seen more than once but under ten times. CDR3 sequence reads: CASSLESGGGAAYEQYF. The CDR3 coding sequence is TGTGCCAGCAGCTTGGAGTCGGGCGGGGGGGCCGCCTACGAGCAGTACTTC. The chain couples TRBV5-4 to TRBJ2-7, with 9 bases aligning to TRBD2. The CDR3 sequence is 17 residues long. The germline CDR1 and CDR2 sequences are SGHNT and YYREEE (reference sequence). The trim removed 0 bases at V and 2 bases at J, leaving 9 bases unmatched.

The chain has TRBV15 and TRBJ2-1; TRBD2 aligns across 10 bases. With V trimmed by 1 base and J by 4 bases, 7 bases remained unmatched. CDR1 and CDR2 (germline): LNHNV, YYDKDF (reference sequence). The CDR3 runs to 17 residues. The DNA for the CDR3 is TGTGCCACCAGCAGAGGAGTAGCGGGGGGAGATTACAATGAGCAGTTCTTC. Its translation is CATSRGVAGGDYNEQFF.

The genes are TRBV7-9 and TRBJ2-1; TRBD1 is a possible D gene (5 bases). With 0 bases removed from V and 2 bases from J, the gap between germline ends came to 14 bases. The CDR3 sequence is 17 residues long. Germline-derived CDR1 and CDR2 are SEHNR and FQNEAQ (reference sequence). CDR3 sequence reads: CASSLAQGRAAYNEQFF. The CDR3 DNA reads TGTGCCAGCAGCTTAGCTCAAGGCAGGGCAGCCTACAATGAGCAGTTCTTC.

The chain is built from TRBV4-1 and TRBJ2-1; tentatively, D is TRBD1 (5 bases). Germline V CDR1 and CDR2: MGHRA, YSYEKL. This CDR3 region has 17 residues. V lost 3 bases and J lost 0, with 15 bases in between. The DNA for the CDR3 is TGCGCCAGCAGCCAGGGCAGGGATCAAAGCTCCTACAATGAGCAGTTCTTC. Its protein product is CASSQGRDQSSYNEQFF.

The V and J genes are TRBV5-1 and TRBJ1-2; D is unclear. The CDR3 is 16 amino acids. The V and J ends lost 0 bases and 4 bases respectively, with 16 bases between them. CDR1 SGHRS and CDR2 YFSETQ come from the germline V gene. The CDR3 DNA is TGCGCCAGCAGCTTGGAACCTGGGCCTAACTCCTATGGCTACACCTTC. Translating it yields CASSLEPGPNSYGYTF.

The V and J genes are TRBV3-1 (or the pseudogene TRBV3-2) and TRBJ1-2; D call uncertain. Trimming removed 2 bases at V and 6 bases at J, with 4 bases between. Germline V gives CDR1 LGHDT, CDR2 YNNKEL (reference sequence). The CDR3 is made up of 11 amino acids. CDR3 nucleotides: TGTGCCAGCAGCCAAAATAATGGCTACACCTTC. This sequence encodes CASSQNNGYTF.

The CDR3 bases are TGCGCCAGCAGCTTGGTGGTAGGGACAGGGGATGAGGGCTACACCTTC. It encodes CASSLVVGTGDEGYTF. The rearrangement uses TRBV5-1 and TRBJ1-2; 10 bases agree with TRBD1. Trimming took 0 bases from V and 8 from J; bases not matched to a gene: 10. The CDR3 spans 16 residues. CDR1 is SGHRS and CDR2 is YFSETQ in the germline V gene.

The rearrangement joins TRBV5-5 to TRBJ2-2, with a possible D match to TRBD2 (6 bases). There are 16 residues in the CDR3. Germline CDR1 reads SGHKS; CDR2 reads YYEKEE (reference sequence). Trimming removed 0 bases at V and 1 base at J, with 10 bases between. In nucleotides, the CDR3 is TGTGCCAGCAGCTTGGTCGTTAGCGGGAACACCGGGGAGCTGTTTTTT. As protein: CASSLVVSGNTGELFF.

The rearrangement links TRBV19 to TRBJ1-4; the match to TRBD1 covers 7 bases. The CDR3 totals 15 residues. V shed 7 bases, J shed 4 bases, and the junction held 9 bases outside the gene matches. Germline CDR1 LNHDA, CDR2 SQIVND (reference sequence). Written as DNA, the CDR3 is TGTGCCAGTAAACGTTTGGACAGGAATAATGAAAAACTGTTTTTT. Translation: CASKRLDRNNEKLFF.

The chain joins TRBV29-1 to TRBJ1-2; D gene uncertain. CDR3 length equals 12 residues. Trimming shortened V by 4 bases and J by 8 bases, and 14 bases separated the two germline ends. CDR1 and CDR2 from the germline V gene are SQVTM and ANQGSEA. The CDR3 nucleotides read TGCAGCGTTGCAAAACCGAGTAGAGGCTACACCTTC. It encodes CSVAKPSRGYTF.

This clone was observed a single time. This CDR3 is CASSDRTGRLPQHF. CDR3 sequence (DNA): TGTGCCAGCAGTGACCGGACAGGGCGGTTGCCCCAGCATTTT. J is TRBJ1-5 and V is TRBV25-1; 8 nucleotides agree with TRBD1. Germline V gene lookup returns CDR1 MGHDK and CDR2 SYGVNS. This CDR3 spans 14 amino acids. The junction had 7 bases not matched to a gene; V was cut back by 3 bases and J by 9 bases.

The V gene is TRBV7-2, the J gene TRBJ2-1; 9 bases are a match to TRBD2. V was clipped by 5 bases and J by 3 bases; unmatched bases: 2. Germline values: CDR1 SGHTA, CDR2 FQGNSA. The CDR3 is 14 residues long. CDR3 sequence: CASSVTSGYNEQFF. CDR3 DNA: TGTGCCAGCAGCGTGACTAGCGGCTACAATGAGCAGTTCTTC.

The V and J genes are TRBV18 and TRBJ2-4; TRBD2 matches at 9 bases. The CDR3 covers 16 residues. The junction had 6 bases not matched to a gene; V was cut back by 3 bases and J by 3 bases. Germline assignment: CDR1 KGHSH and CDR2 LQKENI. The chain's CDR3 is CASSPPAGGSKNIQYF. The DNA for the CDR3 is TGTGCCAGCTCACCCCCTGCGGGGGGGAGCAAAAACATTCAGTACTTC.

The chain joins TRBV5-4 to TRBJ2-1, with unresolved D. The CDR3 consists of 16 residues. From germline, CDR1 is SGHNT and CDR2 YYREEE (reference sequence). Trimming took off 0 bases at V and 0 bases at J, with 10 bases between the two ends. CDR3 sequence: CASSLAGSSSYNEQFF. The CDR3 coding sequence is TGTGCCAGCAGCTTGGCCGGTAGCTCCTCCTACAATGAGCAGTTCTTC.

The chain combines TRBV12-3 or TRBV12-4 with TRBJ1-1; tentative D call: TRBD1 (5 bases). Trimming cost V 8 bases and J 4 bases, with 14 bases left between them. The CDR3 has 13 amino acids. The CDR3 DNA reads as TGTGCCAGCGGGTCGGGGGAGATCACTGAAGCTTTCTTT. It translates to CASGSGEITEAFF.

The chain has TRBV5-1 and TRBJ1-1; TRBD1 agrees at 8 bases. Per germline, CDR1 SGHRS and CDR2 YFSETQ. V shed 2 bases, J shed 6 bases, and the junction held 6 bases outside the gene matches. This CDR3 is 14 amino acids long. The CDR3 sequence is CASSLSLQGAEAFF. CDR3 nucleotides: TGCGCCAGCAGCTTATCCTTACAGGGGGCTGAAGCTTTCTTT.

V gene TRBV6-6 combines with J gene TRBJ2-2; possible D gene TRBD2, 6 bases. CDR1 MNHNY and CDR2 SVGAGI come from the germline V gene (reference sequence). The CDR3 spans 14 residues. Trimming shortened V by 2 bases and J by 7 bases, and 11 bases separated the two germline ends. In nucleotides, the CDR3 is TGTGCCAGCAGTTACGGGGACTCTGGCGGGGAGCTGTTTTTT. This gives the protein CASSYGDSGGELFF.

The chain employs TRBV28 and TRBJ1-5; TRBD1 is a possible D gene (6 bases). In germline, CDR1 is MDHEN, CDR2 SYDVKM. This CDR3 is 16 amino acids long. V was cut by 4 bases and J by 2 bases, with 15 bases left in between. The CDR3 DNA follows: TGTGCCAGCAGTTCCATTCGACAGGTCGGCAATCAGCCCCAGCATTTT. Protein: CASSSIRQVGNQPQHF.

Regarding this clone: Other DNA sequences within the sample encode an identical CDR3. The chain joins TRBV18 to TRBJ2-2; weak D call: TRBD1 (6 bases). The CDR3 is 14 amino acids. The V and J ends lost 3 bases and 4 bases respectively, with 9 bases between them. The V gene's germline CDR1 is KGHSH and CDR2 LQKENI. This CDR3 reads CASSPGQFTGELFF. The CDR3 DNA reads TGTGCCAGCTCACCTGGACAGTTCACCGGGGAGCTGTTTTTT.

The rearrangement uses TRBV19 and TRBJ1-6; 9 bases fit TRBD1. With V trimmed by 5 bases and J by 16 bases, 12 bases remained unmatched. Germline lookup yields CDR1 LNHDA and CDR2 SQIVND (reference sequence). The CDR3 sequence is 14 residues long. The CDR3 loop is CASSEGQGQVRLHF. The CDR3 nucleotides read TGTGCCAGTAGTGAAGGACAGGGGCAGGTTCGGCTCCACTTT.

The rearrangement links TRBV3-1 (or the pseudogene TRBV3-2) to TRBJ2-7; TRBD2 matches at 10 bases. CDR3 length: 16 residues. CDR1 LGHDT and CDR2 YNNKEL come from the germline V gene (reference sequence). The V and J ends lost 3 bases and 3 bases, in that order; junction bases with no gene match: 8. CDR3 DNA sequence: TGTGCCAGCAGCCATCCGGGCCCTAGCGGGGGCTACGAGCAGTACTTC. Amino acids: CASSHPGPSGGYEQYF.

The rearrangement links TRBV7-9 to TRBJ2-1, with TRBD2 matching 8 bases. The CDR3 runs 15 residues. CDR1 is SEHNR, CDR2 FQNEAQ, per germline (reference sequence). V lost 6 bases to trimming and J lost 3 bases; unmatched junction nucleotides: 7. The CDR3 DNA is TGTGCCAGCAGGTCCGTAGCGGGAAGCTACAATGAGCAGTTCTTC. Protein sequence: CASRSVAGSYNEQFF.

J is TRBJ2-7 and V is TRBV5-1; TRBD1 matches 8 bases. The junction had 5 bases not matched to a gene; V was cut back by 3 bases and J by 3 bases. CDR3 size: 14 residues. Germline V lookup: CDR1 SGHRS, CDR2 YFSETQ. CDR3 DNA sequence: TGCGCCAGCAGCTCGGAAGGACAGGGCTACGAGCAGTACTTC. Translating gives CASSSEGQGYEQYF.

This clone was seen more than once but under ten times. The chain links TRBV7-2 to TRBJ2-3; unclear D gene. Trimming removed 5 bases from V and 4 bases from J, with 13 bases in between. Germline V gene data show CDR1 as SGHTA and CDR2 as FQGNSA. CDR3 length: 14 amino acids. CDR3 amino acids: CASSPGHKSDTQYF. CDR3 sequence (DNA): TGTGCCAGCAGCCCTGGCCATAAGTCAGATACGCAGTATTTT.

The chain uses TRBV11-2 and TRBJ2-1, with 9 bases identical to TRBD2. CDR1 is SGHAT and CDR2 is FQNNGV in the germline V gene. The CDR3 has 17 residues. Trimming cost V 5 bases and J 7 bases; bases outside gene matches: 15. CDR3 DNA: TGTGCCAGCAGCCAGTCAAGGGGTGAGCGGGAGGAAAATGAGCAGTTCTTC. Translation gives CASSQSRGEREENEQFF.

The gene calls are TRBV9 and TRBJ1-1; unclear D gene. Trimming cost V 3 bases and J 0 bases, with 9 bases left between them. Germline loops: CDR1 SGDLS, CDR2 YYNGEE. The CDR3 sequence is 14 residues long. The CDR3 sequence is CASSETLVNTEAFF. The CDR3 region has the DNA TGTGCCAGCAGCGAAACCCTAGTGAACACTGAAGCTTTCTTT. The full variable domain, completed using reference TRBV9 and TRBJ1-1, is DSGVTQTPKHLITATGQRVTLRCSPRSGDLSVYWYQQSLDQGLQFLIQYYNGEERAKGNILERFSAQQFPDLHSELNLSSLELGDSALYFCASSETLVNTEAFFGQGTRLTVV.

The gene calls are TRBV5-5 and TRBJ2-2; 11 positions match TRBD1. Germline values: CDR1 SGHKS, CDR2 YYEKEE (reference sequence). V lost 4 bases, J lost 7 bases, and 9 bases stayed unmatched. This CDR3 spans 16 amino acids. The CDR3 bases are TGTGCCAGCAGCCGCGTCCCCGGGACAGGGGGCGGGGAGCTGTTTTTT. It is translated as CASSRVPGTGGGELFF.